The 32 T cell receptor beta chains below were found in one sample sequenced in a study of cytomegalovirus exposure and HLA in healthy donors. Primers for the PCR totalled 60 Vbeta and 13 Jbeta. TCRdb's copy holds only in-frame clones and misses some; the assay was immunoSEQ multiplex PCR. Listed are approximately 75,000 clones; about 5% falls within the top ten. The source material was PBMCs. Receptors originate from a man aged 40-49 years in good health and CMV-seronegative.

The chain employs TRBV6-5 and TRBJ2-1; TRBD1 agrees at 10 bases. Germline-derived CDR1 and CDR2 are MNHEY and SVGAGI. The CDR3 is 12 residues long. Here the CDR3 reads CGTGQGSHEQFF. For the CDR3, the DNA is TGTGGTACGGGACAGGGGTCCCATGAGCAGTTCTTC.

The chain joins TRBV18 to TRBJ2-7; TRBD1 aligns across 9 bases. This CDR3 has 14 amino acids. The V gene end was trimmed by 0 bases and the J gene end by 3 bases; junction bases not matched to a gene: 0. Looked up from germline, CDR1 is KGHSH and CDR2 is LQKENI. The CDR3 here is CASSPPGQGYEQYF. CDR3 in DNA: TGTGCCAGCTCACCACCGGGACAGGGCTACGAGCAGTACTTC. Together with reference TRBV18 and TRBJ2-7, the CDR3 gives the full variable domain: NAGVMQNPRHLVRRRGQEARLRCSPMKGHSHVYWYRQLPEEGLKFMVYLQKENIIDESGMPKERFSAEFPKEGPSILRIQQVVRGDSAAYFCASSPPGQGYEQYFGPGTRLTVT.

V is TRBV29-1 and J is TRBJ2-1; maybe TRBD1 (5 bases). The CDR3 is made up of 16 amino acids. The V end lost 0 bases, the J end lost 0 bases, and 12 bases lay between the germline ends. Germline CDR1 reads SQVTM; CDR2 reads ANQGSEA. CDR3 loop: CSVEEGGHPSYNEQFF. The CDR3 DNA follows: TGCAGCGTTGAAGAAGGCGGACACCCCTCCTACAATGAGCAGTTCTTC.

This chain connects TRBV4-1 to TRBJ2-7, with 7 bases fitting TRBD1. CDR1 and CDR2 (germline): MGHRA, YSYEKL. The V segment lost 1 base and the J segment 7 bases; nucleotides outside the gene matches: 13. This CDR3 is 16 amino acids long. Here the CDR3 DNA reads TGCGCCAGCAGCCAAGCAGATAGGGACAGCCCTCGGGAGCAGTACTTC. Its translation is CASSQADRDSPREQYF.

Remarks on this clone: An end of the junction does not agree with germline; a read error may underlie this. The V gene is TRBV7-7, the J gene TRBJ2-5; the D gene is possibly TRBD2 (5 bases). The CDR3 is 13 amino acids. Germline assignment: CDR1 SSHAT and CDR2 FNYEAQ (reference sequence). In DNA form, the CDR3 reads TGTGCTAGCAGCAACAGCATAGCGGAGACCCAGTACTTC. Translation gives CASSNSIAETQYF.

The chain has TRBV27 and TRBJ1-5; 9 positions agree with TRBD1. CDR3 length: 16 residues. V lost 2 bases to trimming and J lost 9 bases; unmatched junction nucleotides: 11. Germline CDR1 and CDR2: MNHEY and SMNVEV (reference sequence). The CDR3 protein is CASSLNGDRASSPQHF. Here the CDR3 DNA reads TGTGCCAGCAGTTTAAATGGGGACAGGGCCTCTTCGCCCCAGCATTTT.

The chain carries TRBV30 and TRBJ1-6; 8 bases are shared with TRBD1. Germline-derived CDR1 and CDR2 are GTSNPN and SVGIG (reference sequence). After removal of 3 bases from V and 7 bases from J, the junction contained 2 bases not matched to a gene. The CDR3 runs to 13 residues. CDR3 region: CAWSGQGNSPLHF. DNA of the CDR3: TGTGCCTGGAGCGGACAGGGCAATTCACCCCTCCACTTT.

The chain recombines TRBV14 with TRBJ1-1; D is possibly TRBD1 (5 bases). CDR3 length: 15 residues. With 1 base removed from V and 2 bases from J, the gap between germline ends came to 11 bases. The germline V gene has CDR1 SGHDN and CDR2 FVKESK. CDR3 nucleotide sequence: TGTGCCAGCAGCCAAGGGCCAGGGCAAAACACTGAAGCTTTCTTT. Encoded protein: CASSQGPGQNTEAFF.

The chain has TRBV4-3 and TRBJ1-6, with D perhaps TRBD1 (5 bases). CDR3 size: 13 residues. Germline V gene lookup returns CDR1 LGHNA and CDR2 YSLEER. V was cut by 1 base and J by 10 bases, with 8 bases left in between. The CDR3 DNA sequence: TGCGCCAGCAGCCAAGTTAGGGGCTCACCCCTCCACTTT. As protein: CASSQVRGSPLHF.

The chain uses TRBV7-2 and TRBJ1-5, with a tentative D call TRBD1 (6 bases). This CDR3 is built from 15 residues. Per germline, CDR1 SGHTA and CDR2 FQGNSA. The V end was cut by 5 bases, the J end by 0 bases, with 11 bases between. CDR3 DNA: TGTGCCAGCAGCCCGACAGGTTATAGCAATCAGCCCCAGCATTTT. Translating it yields CASSPTGYSNQPQHF.

This chain connects TRBV9 to TRBJ2-3; 8 bases are shared with TRBD1. Germline V gene sequence: CDR1 SGDLS, CDR2 YYNGEE. Losses at the gene ends were 3 bases for V and 1 base for J; bases not matched to a gene: 7. This CDR3 comprises 16 residues. In nucleotides, the CDR3 is TGTGCCAGCAGCGCAATCAGGGGGCTGGGCACAGATACGCAGTATTTT. This sequence encodes CASSAIRGLGTDTQYF.

The V and J genes are TRBV5-1 and TRBJ2-3; D call uncertain. Deletions cut 1 base from V and 5 bases from J, with 8 bases between. Germline V lookup: CDR1 SGHRS, CDR2 YFSETQ. The CDR3 length is 13 residues. The CDR3 sequence: CASSLPGRDTQYF. CDR3 in DNA: TGCGCCAGCAGCTTGCCAGGCAGAGATACGCAGTATTTT.

V and J are TRBV7-8 and TRBJ2-5; tentative D call: TRBD2 (6 bases). V shed 0 bases and J shed 4 bases, with 9 bases lying between them. The CDR3 spans 14 residues. CDR1 is SGHVS and CDR2 is FQNEAQ in the germline V gene. The CDR3 DNA sequence: TGTGCCAGCAGCTTAGCGGTGGGGGGAGAGACCCAGTACTTC. This gives the protein CASSLAVGGETQYF.

V usage is TRBV11-2 and J usage is TRBJ2-7; TRBD2 aligns across 12 bases. The length of the CDR3 is 16 residues. Trimming took 0 bases from V and 9 from J; bases not matched to a gene: 9. CDR1 and CDR2 from the germline V gene are SGHAT and FQNNGV. The CDR3 DNA sequence: TGTGCCAGCAGCTTAGACGGGACTAGCGGGTGGAGGGGGCAGTACTTC. It translates to CASSLDGTSGWRGQYF.

The chain is built from TRBV10-1 and TRBJ2-7; TRBD1 matches 8 bases. V lost 2 bases, J lost 4 bases, and 1 base stayed unmatched. Germline V gene lookup returns CDR1 WNHNN and CDR2 SYGVQD (reference sequence). CDR3 size: 13 residues. This CDR3 reads CASSEGQGYEQYF. DNA for the CDR3: TGCGCCAGCAGTGAGGGACAGGGATACGAGCAGTACTTC.

This chain connects TRBV20-1 to TRBJ1-1; D ambiguous. The CDR3 covers 10 residues. CDR1 DFQATT and CDR2 SNEGSKA come from the germline V gene (reference sequence). The CDR3 sequence: CSPWRGEAFF. CDR3 DNA: TGCAGCCCCTGGCGAGGTGAAGCTTTCTTT.

The chain couples TRBV5-1 to TRBJ1-6; TRBD1 matches at 8 bases. CDR1 and CDR2 (germline): SGHRS, YFSETQ. The CDR3 spans 15 residues. Losses at the gene ends were 4 bases for V and 7 bases for J; bases not matched to a gene: 7. This CDR3 reads CASSLRTGRNSPLHF. CDR3 in DNA: TGCGCCAGCAGCCTCCGGACAGGGAGGAATTCACCCCTCCACTTT.

The chain couples TRBV27 to TRBJ1-6, with 10 bases fitting TRBD1. CDR1 is MNHEY and CDR2 is SMNVEV in the germline V gene (reference sequence). With 3 bases clipped from V and 9 bases from J, the junction kept 5 bases outside the gene matches. The CDR3 sequence is 15 residues long. The CDR3 protein is CASSLGQGRSSPLHF. The CDR3 nucleotides are TGTGCCAGCAGTTTGGGACAGGGGCGAAGTTCACCCCTCCACTTT.

The J gene is TRBJ1-1, the V gene TRBV27; D uncertain. Germline CDR1 and CDR2: MNHEY and SMNVEV (reference sequence). This CDR3 has 11 amino acids. The V gene lost 5 bases and the J gene lost 8 bases, with 9 bases spanning the gap. CDR3: CASSDYLEAFF. In DNA, the CDR3 is TGTGCCAGCAGTGACTACTTGGAAGCTTTCTTT.

The chain is built from TRBV5-1 and TRBJ1-6; tentative D call: TRBD1 (6 bases). Germline CDR1 is SGHRS and CDR2 is YFSETQ. CDR3 length: 18 amino acids. Trimming stripped 2 bases from V and 5 bases from J, with 20 bases between. CDR3 sequence: CASSLLSPGQRNNSPLHF. CDR3 DNA: TGCGCCAGCAGCTTACTGTCCCCAGGACAGAGAAATAATTCACCCCTCCACTTT. Full variable domain (outside the CDR3, taken from reference TRBV5-1 and TRBJ1-6): KAGVTQTPRYLIKTRGQQVTLSCSPISGHRSVSWYQQTPGQGLQFLFEYFSETQRNKGNFPGRFSGRQFSNSRSEMNVSTLELGDSALYLCASSLLSPGQRNNSPLHFGNGTRLTVT.

The chain employs TRBV29-1 and TRBJ2-7; 10 bases line up with TRBD1. The J segment lost 1 base and the V segment lost 5 bases, leaving 5 bases of the junction unmatched. CDR1 and CDR2 from the germline V gene are SQVTM and ANQGSEA. There are 14 residues in the CDR3. CDR3 bases: TGCAGCGTTCCCCGGGACAGGGGTTCCTACGAGCAGTACTTC. Amino acid sequence: CSVPRDRGSYEQYF.

This rearrangement joins TRBV10-3 to TRBJ2-1; 12 bases match TRBD2. V lost 2 bases to trimming and J lost 7 bases; unmatched junction nucleotides: 3. This CDR3 region has 15 residues. Germline CDR1 and CDR2: ENHRY and SYGVKD. The CDR3 reads CAISEMTSGRNEQFF. The CDR3 DNA reads TGTGCCATCAGTGAGATGACTAGCGGGAGAAATGAGCAGTTCTTC.

The chain uses TRBV11-2 and TRBJ2-6, with 7 nucleotides matching TRBD2. This CDR3 has 16 amino acids. J gave up 1 base and V 5 bases, and 5 bases lay outside the gene matches. Germline loops: CDR1 SGHAT, CDR2 FQNNGV. This CDR3 is CASSIGGGSGANVLTF. The CDR3, as DNA: TGTGCCAGCAGCATCGGCGGGGGATCTGGGGCCAACGTCCTGACTTTC.

The chain has TRBV5-1 and TRBJ1-2; no clear D. With 1 base removed from V and 2 bases from J, the gap between germline ends came to 6 bases. Germline V gene data show CDR1 as SGHRS and CDR2 as YFSETQ. The CDR3 extends over 13 amino acids. CDR3 DNA: TGCGCCAGCAGCTTGACAGTCAACTATGGCTACACCTTC. Protein product: CASSLTVNYGYTF.

J is TRBJ1-5 and V is TRBV30; maybe TRBD1 (5 bases). Germline V gives CDR1 GTSNPN, CDR2 SVGIG (reference sequence). Trimming took off 2 bases at V and 6 bases at J, with 17 bases between the two ends. The length of the CDR3 is 15 residues. This chain's CDR3 is CAWSFRRGIIQPQHF. In DNA form, the CDR3 reads TGTGCCTGGAGTTTTCGTCGGGGGATTATTCAGCCCCAGCATTTT.

The rearrangement joins TRBV28 to TRBJ1-2, with TRBD1 matching 8 bases. The CDR3 runs to 15 residues. With V trimmed by 2 bases and J by 5 bases, 7 bases remained unmatched. Per the germline V gene, CDR1 is MDHEN and CDR2 is SYDVKM. The DNA of the CDR3 is TGTGCCAGCAGTTTAACTGCACAGGGGGGGTATGGCTACACCTTC. Protein: CASSLTAQGGYGYTF.

The chain carries TRBV11-2 and TRBJ2-3; unclear D gene. The CDR3 runs 12 residues. V lost 4 bases and J 3 bases, leaving 5 bases between the germline ends. Germline V gene sequence: CDR1 SGHAT, CDR2 FQNNGV. CDR3 sequence: CASSSLTDTQYF. The CDR3 region has the DNA TGTGCCAGCAGCTCGTTGACAGATACGCAGTATTTT.

The chain has TRBV7-8 and TRBJ2-3; possible D gene TRBD1, 5 bases. The V and J ends lost 3 bases and 7 bases respectively, with 8 bases between them. Germline V gene lookup returns CDR1 SGHVS and CDR2 FQNEAQ. This CDR3 has 12 residues. CDR3 DNA sequence: TGTGCCAGCAGCTTCCAGGGAAATACGCAGTATTTT. It translates to CASSFQGNTQYF. Based on the CDR3 plus reference TRBV7-8 and TRBJ2-3, the full variable domain is GAGVSQSPRYKVAKRGQDVALRCDPISGHVSLFWYQQALGQGPEFLTYFQNEAQLDKSGLPSDRFFAERPEGSVSTLKIQRTQQEDSAVYLCASSFQGNTQYFGPGTRLTVL.

The rearrangement joins TRBV6-6 to TRBJ2-1; D possibly corresponds to TRBD2 (6 bases). In germline, CDR1 is MNHNY, CDR2 SVGAGI (reference sequence). The germline V and J ends were trimmed by 3 bases and 9 bases, with 9 bases remaining between them. The CDR3 totals 12 residues. The CDR3 DNA sequence: TGTGCCAGCAGTTATCCCGGGGGTGAGCAGTTCTTC. Protein: CASSYPGGEQFF.

For the CDR3, the DNA is TGTGCCAGCAGCCGAATCTACGAGCAGTACTTC. This codes for CASSRIYEQYF. V usage is TRBV2 and J usage is TRBJ2-5; D is unclear. The DNA end lines up better with TRBJ2-7; the J call may be wrong. CDR3 length: 11 residues. Per the germline V gene, CDR1 is SNHLY and CDR2 is FYNNEI.

The chain uses TRBV18 and TRBJ1-6; TRBD1 matches at 8 bases. The ends lost 7 bases at V and 5 bases at J; junction bases unmatched: 7. Per germline, CDR1 KGHSH and CDR2 LQKENI. This CDR3 has 15 residues. The CDR3 loop reads CASLKDRVDNSPLHF. The DNA for the CDR3 is TGTGCCAGCTTAAAGGACAGGGTGGATAATTCACCCCTCCACTTT. The full variable domain, with the rest looked up from reference TRBV18 and TRBJ1-6, is NAGVMQNPRHLVRRRGQEARLRCSPMKGHSHVYWYRQLPEEGLKFMVYLQKENIIDESGMPKERFSAEFPKEGPSILRIQQVVRGDSAAYFCASLKDRVDNSPLHFGNGTRLTVT.

The V gene is TRBV5-1, the J gene TRBJ2-7; 10 bases are a match to TRBD1. After removal of 5 bases from V and 2 bases from J, the junction contained 7 bases not matched to a gene. The CDR3 has 15 residues. Germline loops: CDR1 SGHRS, CDR2 YFSETQ. CDR3 protein: CASRALGTGAYEQYF. CDR3 DNA sequence: TGCGCCAGCAGAGCCCTCGGGACAGGGGCCTACGAGCAGTACTTC.